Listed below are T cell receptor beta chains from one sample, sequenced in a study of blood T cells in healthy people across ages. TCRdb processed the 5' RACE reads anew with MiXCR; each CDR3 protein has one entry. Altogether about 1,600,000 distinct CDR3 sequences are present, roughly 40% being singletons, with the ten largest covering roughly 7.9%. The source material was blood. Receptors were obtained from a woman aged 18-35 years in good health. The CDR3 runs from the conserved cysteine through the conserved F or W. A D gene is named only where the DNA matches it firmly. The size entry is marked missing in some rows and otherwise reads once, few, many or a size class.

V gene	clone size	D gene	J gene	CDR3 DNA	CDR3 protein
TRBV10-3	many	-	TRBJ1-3	TGTGCCATCAGTGAGTCGCCAGGTGCCTCTGGAAACACCATATATTTT	CAISESPGASGNTIYF
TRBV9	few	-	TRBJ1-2	TGTGCCAGCAGCCCCTGGGGCGGCTATGGCTACACCTTC	CASSPWGGYGYTF
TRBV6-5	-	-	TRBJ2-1	TGTGCCAGCAGATCGCTTACAGGGTTGGGTAATGAGCAGTTCTTC	CASRSLTGLGNEQFF
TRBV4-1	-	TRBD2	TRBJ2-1	TGCGCCAGCAGCCAAGGGGAGGGACTAAACTCCTACAATGAGCAGTTCTTC	CASSQGEGLNSYNEQFF
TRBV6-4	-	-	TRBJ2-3	TGTGCCAGCAGTGACTCGAAGCGGAAGTATTTT	CASSDSKRKYF
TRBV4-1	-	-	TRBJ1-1	TGCGCCAGCAGCCAAGATCAGGGGCGGGTCACTGAAGCTTTCTTT	CASSQDQGRVTEAFF
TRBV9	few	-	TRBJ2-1	TGTGCCAGCAGCGTAGTAGCGACCGATGGTGAGCAGTTCTTC	CASSVVATDGEQFF
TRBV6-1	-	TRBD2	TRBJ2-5	TGTGCCAGCACCACTAGCGGGGGTCTCCAAGAGACCCAGTACTTC	CASTTSGGLQETQYF
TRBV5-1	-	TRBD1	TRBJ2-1	TGCGCCAGCATCTCGGGTCAGGGGGCAATGTATGAGCAGTTCTTC	CASISGQGAMYEQFF
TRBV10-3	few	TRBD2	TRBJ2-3	TGTGCCATCAGAAATCTAGCGGGGAACACAGATACGCAGTATTTT	CAIRNLAGNTDTQYF
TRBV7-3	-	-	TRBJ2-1	TGTGCCAGCAGCTTAACCACTAGGGAGCAGTTCTTC	CASSLTTREQFF
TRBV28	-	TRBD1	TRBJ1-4	TGTGCCGTCAGGGGGCCAGCAACTAATGAAAAACTGTTTTTT	CAVRGPATNEKLFF
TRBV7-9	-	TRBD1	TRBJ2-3	TGTGCCAGCAGCCGACAGGGTCAGAACACAGATACGCAGTATTTT	CASSRQGQNTDTQYF
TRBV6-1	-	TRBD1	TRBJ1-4	TGTGCCAGCAGTCCACCGTCGGGACAGCGTATTTCAACTAATGAAAAACTGTTTTTT	CASSPPSGQRISTNEKLFF
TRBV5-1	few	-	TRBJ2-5	TGCGCCAGCAGGACAGGTGAAAAAGAGACCCAGTACTTC	CASRTGEKETQYF
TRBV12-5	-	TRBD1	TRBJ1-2	TGTGCTAGTGGTCTGGACAGGGGATTCGATGGCTACACCTTC	CASGLDRGFDGYTF
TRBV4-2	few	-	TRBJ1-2	TGTGCCAGCAGCCAGAACCGGGACATCTATGGCTACACCTTC	CASSQNRDIYGYTF
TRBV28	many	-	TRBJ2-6	TGTGCCAGCAGTTTTCAAGCGGTGAGCTCTGGGGCCAACGTCCTGACTTTC	CASSFQAVSSGANVLTF
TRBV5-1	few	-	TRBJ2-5	TGCGCCAGCAGACGGTCTAGCGATCAAGAGACCCAGTACTTC	CASRRSSDQETQYF
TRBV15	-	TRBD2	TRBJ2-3	TGTGCCACCAGCAGGATAGCGGGAGGGACAGATACGCAGTATTTT	CATSRIAGGTDTQYF
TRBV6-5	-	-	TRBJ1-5	TGTGCTAGCAGCCGAGACTCGGCTGAGGGTCAGCCCCAGCATTTT	CASSRDSAEGQPQHF
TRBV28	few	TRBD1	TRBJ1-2	TGTGCCAGCAGTTTAACCGGGACAGGGGTGGGCTATGGCTACACCTTC	CASSLTGTGVGYGYTF
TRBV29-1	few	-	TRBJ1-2	TGCAGCGTAACTTTGGATTCATATGGCTACACCTTC	CSVTLDSYGYTF
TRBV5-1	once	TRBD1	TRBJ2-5	TGCGCCAGCAGCGCGACCGGGACAGGGAGTAGGGAGACCCAGTACTTC	CASSATGTGSRETQYF
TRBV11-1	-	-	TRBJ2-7	TGTGCCAGCAGCCCAAAAGAGACTATCTACAATGAGCAGTACTTC	CASSPKETIYNEQYF
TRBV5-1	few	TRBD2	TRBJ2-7	TGCGCCAGCAGCTTCCGAACTAGCGGCTACGAGCAGTACTTC	CASSFRTSGYEQYF